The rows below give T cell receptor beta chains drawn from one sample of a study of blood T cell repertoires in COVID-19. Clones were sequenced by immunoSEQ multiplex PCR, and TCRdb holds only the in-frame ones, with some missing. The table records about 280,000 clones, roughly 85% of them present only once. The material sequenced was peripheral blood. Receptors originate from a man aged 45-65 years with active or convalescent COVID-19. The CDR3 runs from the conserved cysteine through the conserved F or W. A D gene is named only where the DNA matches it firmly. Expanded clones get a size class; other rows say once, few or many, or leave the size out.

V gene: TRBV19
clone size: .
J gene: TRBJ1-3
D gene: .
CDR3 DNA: TGTGCCAGTAGTATAGTCTACTCTGGAAACACCATATATTTT
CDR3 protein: CASSIVYSGNTIYF

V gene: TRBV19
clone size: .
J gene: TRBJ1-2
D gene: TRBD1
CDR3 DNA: TGTGCCAGTAGGCCAGGGACAGTACTTAACTATGGCTACACCTTC
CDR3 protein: CASRPGTVLNYGYTF

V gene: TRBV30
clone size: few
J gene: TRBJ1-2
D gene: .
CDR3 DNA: TGTGCCTGGAGTGAGGGAGGAATCTATGGCTACACCTTC
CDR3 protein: CAWSEGGIYGYTF

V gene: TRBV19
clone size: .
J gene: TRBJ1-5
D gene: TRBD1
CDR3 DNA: TGTGCCAGTAGCCGGGACAGGGAACAGCCCCAGCATTTT
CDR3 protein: CASSRDREQPQHF

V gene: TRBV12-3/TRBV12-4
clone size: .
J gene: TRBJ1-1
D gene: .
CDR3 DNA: TGTGCCAGCAGTCCGACTGGAAACACTGAAGCTTTCTTT
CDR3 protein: CASSPTGNTEAFF

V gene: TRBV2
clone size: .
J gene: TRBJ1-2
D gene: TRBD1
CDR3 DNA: TGTGCCAATACGGGACAGGGGAGTGTCTATGGCTACACCTTC
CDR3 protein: CANTGQGSVYGYTF

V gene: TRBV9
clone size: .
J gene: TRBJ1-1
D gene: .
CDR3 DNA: TGTGCCAGCAGCCTCGGTGACACTGAAGCTTTCTTT
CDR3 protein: CASSLGDTEAFF

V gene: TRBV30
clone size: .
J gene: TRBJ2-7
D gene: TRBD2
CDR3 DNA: TGTGCCTGGAGTAAAGCGGGGCCCTACGAGCAGTACTTC
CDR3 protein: CAWSKAGPYEQYF

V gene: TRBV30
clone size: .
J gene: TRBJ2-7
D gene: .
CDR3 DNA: TGTGCCTGGAGTTCGAACTACCCCCCCTTCGAGCAGTACTTC
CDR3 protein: CAWSSNYPPFEQYF

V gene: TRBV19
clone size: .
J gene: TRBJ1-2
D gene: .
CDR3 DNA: TGTGCCAGTAGTACCGGGCAGGGCTATGGCTACACCTTC
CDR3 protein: CASSTGQGYGYTF

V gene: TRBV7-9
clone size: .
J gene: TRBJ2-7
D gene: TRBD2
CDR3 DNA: TGTGCCAGCAGTCGACTAGCAAATTCCTACGAGCAGTACTTC
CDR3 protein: CASSRLANSYEQYF

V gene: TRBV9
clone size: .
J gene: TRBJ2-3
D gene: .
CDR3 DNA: TGTGCCAGCAGCGTAGGCGGGTCCTTCTACACAGATACGCAGTATTTT
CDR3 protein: CASSVGGSFYTDTQYF

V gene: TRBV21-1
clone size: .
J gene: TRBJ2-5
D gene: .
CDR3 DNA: TGTGCCAGCAGCAAAGTTGGAACGAGAGGGCGAGAGACCCAGTACTTC
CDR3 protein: CASSKVGTRGRETQYF

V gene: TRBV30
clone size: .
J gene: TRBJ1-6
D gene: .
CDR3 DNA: TGTGCCTCCTCCGGGGGATATAATTCACCCCTCCACTTT
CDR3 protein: CASSGGYNSPLHF

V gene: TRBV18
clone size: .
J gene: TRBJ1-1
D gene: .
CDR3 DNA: TGTGCCAGCTCACCTAGACAAGGTGAAGCTTTCTTT
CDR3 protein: CASSPRQGEAFF

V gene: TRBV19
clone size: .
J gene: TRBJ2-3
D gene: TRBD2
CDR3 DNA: TGTGCCAGTAGCCTAAGCGGGGCCCGCGATACGCAGTATTTT
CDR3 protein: CASSLSGARDTQYF

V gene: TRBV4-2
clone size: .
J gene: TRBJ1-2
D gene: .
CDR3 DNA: TGTGCCAGCAGCCAAGCCCCGGGACTGAACTATGGCTACACCTTC
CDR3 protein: CASSQAPGLNYGYTF

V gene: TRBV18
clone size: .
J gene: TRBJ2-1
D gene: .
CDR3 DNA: TGTGCCAGCTCACCAGAGTCGGGGTTAATGTATGAGCAGTTCTTC
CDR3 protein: CASSPESGLMYEQFF

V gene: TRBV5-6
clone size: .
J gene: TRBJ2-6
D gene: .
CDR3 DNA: TGTGCCAGCAGCTGGCAGGGGACCGGGGCCAACGTCCTGACTTTC
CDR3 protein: CASSWQGTGANVLTF

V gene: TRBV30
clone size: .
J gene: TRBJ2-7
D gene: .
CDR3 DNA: TGTGCCTGGAATTTGGACAGCGACTCCTACGAGCAGTACTTC
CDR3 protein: CAWNLDSDSYEQYF

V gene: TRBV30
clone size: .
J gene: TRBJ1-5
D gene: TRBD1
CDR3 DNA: TGTGCCTGGAGCAGGGACAGTTTCAATCAGCCCCAGCATTTT
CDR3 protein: CAWSRDSFNQPQHF

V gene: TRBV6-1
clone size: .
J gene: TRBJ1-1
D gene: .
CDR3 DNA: TGTGCCAGCAGTGACAGGCAAGGCACTGAAGCTTTCTTT
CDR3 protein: CASSDRQGTEAFF

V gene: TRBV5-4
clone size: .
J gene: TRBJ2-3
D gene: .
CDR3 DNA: TGTGCCAGCAGCTGGGGACTCCGGGCCACAGATACGCAGTATTTT
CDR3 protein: CASSWGLRATDTQYF

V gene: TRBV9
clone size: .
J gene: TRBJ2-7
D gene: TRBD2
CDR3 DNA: TGTGCCAGCAGCGTGGGAGGGACTCTACTCTACGAGCAGTACTTC
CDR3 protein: CASSVGGTLLYEQYF

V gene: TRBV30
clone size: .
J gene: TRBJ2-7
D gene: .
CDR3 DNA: TGTGCCTGGAGTCCACGGGGCGGGACCGCAGGGTACGAGCAGTACTTC
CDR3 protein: CAWSPRGGTAGYEQYF

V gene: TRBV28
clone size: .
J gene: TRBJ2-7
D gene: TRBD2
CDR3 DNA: TGTGCCAGCAGCCAAACTAGCGGACCCCGCTACGAGCAGTACTTC
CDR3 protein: CASSQTSGPRYEQYF

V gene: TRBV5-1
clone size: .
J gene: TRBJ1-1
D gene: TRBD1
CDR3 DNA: TGCGCCAGCAGCTTGACAGGGGGGAACACTGAAGCTTTCTTT
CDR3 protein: CASSLTGGNTEAFF

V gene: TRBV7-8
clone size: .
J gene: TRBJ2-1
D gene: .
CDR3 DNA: TGTGCCAGCAGCCCCGAAGGGTGGCGGGACTCACAGTTCTTC
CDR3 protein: CASSPEGWRDSQFF

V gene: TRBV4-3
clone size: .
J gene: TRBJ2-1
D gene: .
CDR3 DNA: TGCGCCAGCAGCCTATTGAATGAGCAGTTCTTC
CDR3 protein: CASSLLNEQFF

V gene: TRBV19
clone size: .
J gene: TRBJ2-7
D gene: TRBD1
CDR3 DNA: TGTGCCAGTACCACCAGGACAGGGTTAGGGGGCTACGAGCAGTACTTC
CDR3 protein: CASTTRTGLGGYEQYF

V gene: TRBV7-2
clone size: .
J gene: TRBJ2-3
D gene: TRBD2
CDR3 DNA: TGTGCCAGCAGCGGGGGAGGGGATACGCAGTATTTT
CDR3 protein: CASSGGGDTQYF

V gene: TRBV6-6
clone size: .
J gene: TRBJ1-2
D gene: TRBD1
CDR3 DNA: TGTGCCAGCAGGATGGACAGGGCCCTTGGCTACACCTTC
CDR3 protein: CASRMDRALGYTF

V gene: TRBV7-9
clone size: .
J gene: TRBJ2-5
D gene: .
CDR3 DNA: TGTGCCAGCAGCTTAGGATCCCGAGCGGATCACCAAGAGACCCAGTACTTC
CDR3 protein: CASSLGSRADHQETQYF

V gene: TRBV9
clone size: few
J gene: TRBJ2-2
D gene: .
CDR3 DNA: TGTGCCAGCAGCGTCCTAGGAGGTGGCACCGGGGAGCTGTTTTTT
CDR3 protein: CASSVLGGGTGELFF

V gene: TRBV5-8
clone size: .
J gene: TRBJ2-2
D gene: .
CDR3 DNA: TGTGCCAGCAGCTTGACGGGGAACACCGGGGAGCTGTTTTTT
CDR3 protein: CASSLTGNTGELFF

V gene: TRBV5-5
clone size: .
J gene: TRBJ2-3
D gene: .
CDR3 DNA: TGTGCCAGCAGCTGGGGCAGGGGTCATAGCACAGATACGCAGTATTTT
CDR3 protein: CASSWGRGHSTDTQYF

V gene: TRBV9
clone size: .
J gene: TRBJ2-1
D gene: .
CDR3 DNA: TGTGCCAGCAGCAAAGGGGCCCTCTCCTACAATGAGCAGTTCTTC
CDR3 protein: CASSKGALSYNEQFF

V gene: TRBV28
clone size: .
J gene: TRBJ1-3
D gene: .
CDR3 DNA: TGTGCCAGCACCACCGCGGACACCATATATTTT
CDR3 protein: CASTTADTIYF

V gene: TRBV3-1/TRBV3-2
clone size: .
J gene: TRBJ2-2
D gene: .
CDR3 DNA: TGTGCCAGCAGCCAAATTTATCCTAGCGCCAAGACCACCGGGGAGCTGTTTTTT
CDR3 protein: CASSQIYPSAKTTGELFF

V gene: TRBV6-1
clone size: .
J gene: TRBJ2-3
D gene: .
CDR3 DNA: TGTGCCAGCAGTCAAGGAACAGGGTTCGGGACAGATACGCAGTATTTT
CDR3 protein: CASSQGTGFGTDTQYF

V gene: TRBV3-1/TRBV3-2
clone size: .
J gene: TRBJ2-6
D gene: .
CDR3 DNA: TGTGCCAGCAGCCCCAGGCGTATTAGCTCTGGGGCCAACGTCCTGACTTTC
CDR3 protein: CASSPRRISSGANVLTF

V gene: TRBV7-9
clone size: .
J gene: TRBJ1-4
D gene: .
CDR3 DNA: TGTGCCAGCAGCTTCGGGGAAAAACTGTTTTTT
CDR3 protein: CASSFGEKLFF

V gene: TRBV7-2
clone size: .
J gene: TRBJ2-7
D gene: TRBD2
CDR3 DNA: TGTGCCAGCAGCTTAAAAGGACTAGCGGGAGGTGTCATCCCCTACGAGCAGTACTTC
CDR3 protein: CASSLKGLAGGVIPYEQYF

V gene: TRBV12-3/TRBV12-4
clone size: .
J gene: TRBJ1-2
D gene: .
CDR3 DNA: TGTGCCAGCAGCCCGGCGGGGACCTATGGCTACACCTTC
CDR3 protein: CASSPAGTYGYTF

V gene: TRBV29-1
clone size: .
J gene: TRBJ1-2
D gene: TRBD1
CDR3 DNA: TGCAGCGTTGAGGACAGGGCGACGGGCGGCTACACCTTC
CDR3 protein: CSVEDRATGGYTF

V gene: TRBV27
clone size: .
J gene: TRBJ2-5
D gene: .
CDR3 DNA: TGTGCCAGCAGTTCGAAACCGCCTCAGGGGTTCTATGAGACCCAGTACTTC
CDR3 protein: CASSSKPPQGFYETQYF

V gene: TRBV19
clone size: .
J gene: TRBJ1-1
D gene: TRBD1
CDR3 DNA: TGTGCCAGTAGGAGGACAGGGGATTTCGGGACTGAAGCTTTCTTT
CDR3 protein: CASRRTGDFGTEAFF

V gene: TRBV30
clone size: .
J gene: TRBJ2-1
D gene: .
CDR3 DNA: TGTGCCTGGAGTAGGGGGGACCGGGACTACCTAAATGAGCAGTTCTTC
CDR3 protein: CAWSRGDRDYLNEQFF

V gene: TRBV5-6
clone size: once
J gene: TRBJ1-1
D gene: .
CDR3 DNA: TGTGCCAGCAGCTTGGGCGGGGACACTGAAGCTTTCTTT
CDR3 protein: CASSLGGDTEAFF

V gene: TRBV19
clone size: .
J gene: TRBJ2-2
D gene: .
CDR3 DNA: TGTGCCAGTAGTAGAACAGGGATGGGGACCGGGGAGCTGTTTTTT
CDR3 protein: CASSRTGMGTGELFF

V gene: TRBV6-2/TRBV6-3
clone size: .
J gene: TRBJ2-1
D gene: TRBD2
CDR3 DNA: TGTGCCAGCAGTTACGGACTAGCGGGAGTCGGTGAGCAGTTCTTC
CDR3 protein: CASSYGLAGVGEQFF

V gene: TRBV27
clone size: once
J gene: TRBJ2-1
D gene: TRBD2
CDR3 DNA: TGTGCCAGCAGCCGACTCAGTCCTAGCGGAGGGATCTACAATGAGCAGTTCTTC
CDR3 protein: CASSRLSPSGGIYNEQFF

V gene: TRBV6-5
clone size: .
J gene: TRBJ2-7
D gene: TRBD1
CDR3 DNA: TGTGCCAGCAGGGCCAGACAGGGGGGGTACGAGCAGTACTTC
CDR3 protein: CASRARQGGYEQYF

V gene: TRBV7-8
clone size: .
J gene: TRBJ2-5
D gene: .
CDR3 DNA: TGTGCCAGCAGCTTAGGGGAGAAAGAGACCCAGTACTTC
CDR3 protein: CASSLGEKETQYF